This entry lists 27 T cell receptor beta chains sequenced from one sample in a study of pediatric ulcerative colitis. Only in-frame clones appear in the TCRdb table, and some are missing; sequencing was by immunoSEQ multiplex PCR. The profile shows approximately 60,000 clones, about 90% of them singletons. Sequencing used blood. These receptor sequences come from a boy younger than 18 with severe ulcerative colitis.

This clone was counted only a few times. The chain has TRBV19 and TRBJ1-5; TRBD1 might be the D (6 bases). The V end was cut by 3 bases, the J end by 6 bases, with 15 bases between. Germline V CDR1 and CDR2: LNHDA, SQIVND (reference sequence). This CDR3 has 15 amino acids. For the CDR3, the DNA is TGTGCCAGTAGTATCGGGGGCGGACCCTCTCAGCCCCAGCATTTT. Its translation: CASSIGGGPSQPQHF.

The V call is TRBV15, the J call TRBJ1-4; no clear D. From germline, CDR1 is LNHNV and CDR2 YYDKDF (reference sequence). V lost 6 bases and J 0 bases, leaving 14 bases between the germline ends. The CDR3 contains 16 residues. This CDR3 reads CATRADVVATNEKLFF. The CDR3 DNA follows: TGTGCCACCAGGGCCGACGTCGTGGCAACTAATGAAAAACTGTTTTTT.

V and J are TRBV6-5 and TRBJ2-6, with D uncertain. Per the germline V gene, CDR1 is MNHEY and CDR2 is SVGAGI. V lost 3 bases and J lost 0, with 3 bases in between. The CDR3 runs to 14 residues. This chain's CDR3 is CASSYFSGANVLTF. Written as DNA, the CDR3 is TGTGCCAGCAGTTATTTCTCTGGGGCCAACGTCCTGACTTTC.

A single count supports this clone. An end of the junction does not agree with germline; a read error may underlie this. The rearrangement uses TRBV6-6 and TRBJ1-2; D is unresolved. This CDR3 has 15 residues. The germline CDR1 and CDR2 sequences are MNHNY and SVGAGI (reference sequence). CDR3 DNA sequence: TGTGCCAGTAGTTACACGACCCAGGCTAGGGATGGCTACACCTTC. It codes for CASSYTTQARDGYTF.

This clone is a singleton in its sample. V gene TRBV30 combines with J gene TRBJ2-1; 7 positions agree with TRBD2. The junction had 3 bases not matched to a gene; V was cut back by 1 base and J by 3 bases. The length of the CDR3 is 14 residues. From germline, CDR1 is GTSNPN and CDR2 SVGIG (reference sequence). CDR3 loop: CAWSGGDYYNEQFF. The CDR3 nucleotides read TGTGCCTGGAGTGGGGGGGACTACTACAATGAGCAGTTCTTC.

The chain carries TRBV10-2 and TRBJ2-1; no clear D gene. V was trimmed by 0 bases and J by 4 bases, leaving 10 bases between them. This CDR3 contains 15 residues. Germline V gene data show CDR1 as WSHSY and CDR2 as SAAADI. CDR3 loop: CASSESLTEYNEQFF. The CDR3 region has the DNA TGCGCCAGCAGTGAGTCCCTGACCGAATACAATGAGCAGTTCTTC.

This rearrangement joins TRBV7-2 to TRBJ1-2; tentative D call: TRBD1 (5 bases). The CDR3 runs 12 residues. Trimming stripped 5 bases from V and 8 bases from J, with 12 bases between. Germline V gives CDR1 SGHTA, CDR2 FQGNSA. The CDR3 loop reads CASSPDRLGYTF. The CDR3 bases are TGTGCCAGCAGCCCCGACAGACTAGGCTACACCTTC.

The rearrangement joins TRBV30 to TRBJ2-5; 7 bases are shared with TRBD2. CDR3 length: 14 residues. In germline, CDR1 is GTSNPN, CDR2 SVGIG (reference sequence). Losses at the gene ends were 4 bases for V and 1 base for J; bases not matched to a gene: 6. CDR3 region: CAWKGLTFQETQYF. The CDR3 DNA is TGTGCCTGGAAGGGACTAACATTCCAAGAGACCCAGTACTTC.

The chain has TRBV30 and TRBJ1-5, with TRBD1 as a possible D gene (5 bases). CDR3 length: 13 amino acids. Germline V CDR1 and CDR2: GTSNPN, SVGIG (reference sequence). V lost 2 bases and J 6 bases, leaving 11 bases between the germline ends. CDR3 in amino acids: CAWSRAQGQPQHF. DNA for the CDR3: TGTGCCTGGAGTCGGGCTCAGGGTCAGCCCCAGCATTTT.

The CDR3 bases are TGTGCCAGCAGTGAGGGGACAGGGGCGATGACCCAGTACTTC. It encodes CASSEGTGAMTQYF. This chain links TRBV6-1 with TRBJ2-5, with TRBD1 matching over 10 bases. The junction had 5 bases not matched to a gene; V was cut back by 3 bases and J by 7 bases. The CDR3 consists of 14 residues. Per germline, CDR1 MNHNS and CDR2 SASEGT.

The chain uses TRBV7-9 and TRBJ2-7; a possible D gene is TRBD2 (5 bases). Trimming took off 4 bases at V and 2 bases at J, with 18 bases between the two ends. Germline loops: CDR1 SEHNR, CDR2 FQNEAQ (reference sequence). The CDR3 totals 16 residues. This CDR3 reads CASSYPSGLAPYEQYF. DNA for the CDR3: TGTGCCAGCAGCTATCCCTCGGGCCTAGCACCCTACGAGCAGTACTTC.

This clone turned up a few times. This chain links TRBV7-9 with TRBJ2-7, with 9 bases that match TRBD1. Germline lookup yields CDR1 SEHNR and CDR2 FQNEAQ (reference sequence). This CDR3 is built from 15 residues. V was pared by 5 bases and J by 4 bases, with 9 bases of the junction left unmatched. Here the CDR3 reads CASSAAGTGKYEQYF. The CDR3 DNA is TGTGCCAGCAGCGCCGCCGGGACAGGGAAGTACGAGCAGTACTTC.

This clone is a singleton in its sample. The chain is built from TRBV30 and TRBJ1-4, with a weak D call TRBD1 (6 bases). With 1 base removed from V and 0 bases from J, the gap between germline ends came to 9 bases. Looked up from germline, CDR1 is GTSNPN and CDR2 is SVGIG (reference sequence). This CDR3 comprises 15 residues. CDR3 DNA sequence: TGTGCCTGGAGTGCAGGGGCTGCAACTAATGAAAAACTGTTTTTT. Translated: CAWSAGAATNEKLFF.

This rearrangement joins TRBV11-2 to TRBJ2-7; D is unclear. V was pared by 4 bases and J by 4 bases, with 8 bases between. The CDR3 is 12 amino acids. The V gene's germline CDR1 is SGHAT and CDR2 FQNNGV. CDR3 residues: CASSSPGYEQYF. CDR3 sequence (DNA): TGTGCCAGCAGCTCCCCTGGATACGAGCAGTACTTC.

This clone was observed a single time. This chain uses TRBV28 with TRBJ2-5, with 7 bases aligning to TRBD1. Germline CDR1 and CDR2: MDHEN and SYDVKM. This CDR3 comprises 13 residues. With V trimmed by 5 bases and J by 4 bases, 4 bases remained unmatched. The CDR3 loop reads CASSQPGGETQYF. The CDR3 DNA sequence: TGTGCCAGCAGTCAACCAGGGGGAGAGACCCAGTACTTC.

The chain recombines TRBV2 with TRBJ2-7, with D uncertain. V was cut by 10 bases and J by 7 bases, with 20 bases left in between. The CDR3 runs to 13 residues. Looked up from germline, CDR1 is SNHLY and CDR2 is FYNNEI. CDR3 sequence: CATSGSGPGEQYF. DNA for the CDR3: TGTGCCACGTCGGGTTCAGGCCCCGGGGAGCAGTACTTC. Based on the CDR3 plus reference TRBV2 and TRBJ2-7, the full variable domain is EPEVTQTPSHQVTQMGQEVILRCVPISNHLYFYWYRQILGQKVEFLVSFYNNEISEKSEIFDDQFSVERPDGSNFTLKIRSTKLEDSAMYFCATSGSGPGEQYFGPGTRLTVT.

The gene calls are TRBV5-4 and TRBJ1-2, with D possibly matching TRBD1 (5 bases). In germline, CDR1 is SGHNT, CDR2 YYREEE (reference sequence). This CDR3 is 13 amino acids long. V lost 3 bases to trimming and J lost 4 bases, with 10 bases between them. The CDR3: CASSSGQVYGYTF. The DNA of the CDR3 is TGTGCCAGCAGCTCAGGGCAGGTCTATGGCTACACCTTC.

This clone was counted only a few times. The V and J genes are TRBV10-3 and TRBJ1-2; possible D gene TRBD1, 6 bases. The V gene lost 9 bases and the J gene lost 4 bases, with 12 bases spanning the gap. Per the germline V gene, CDR1 is ENHRY and CDR2 is SYGVKD. The CDR3 has 12 residues. The chain's CDR3 is CAIAGDGYGYTF. In DNA form, the CDR3 reads TGTGCCATTGCAGGGGATGGCTATGGCTACACCTTC.

This clone was seen more than once but under ten times. V and J are TRBV18 and TRBJ2-7; D gene uncertain. Germline lookup yields CDR1 KGHSH and CDR2 LQKENI. This CDR3 is 18 amino acids long. V dropped 0 bases and J dropped 1 base, with 19 bases sitting between them. The DNA of the CDR3 is TGTGCCAGCTCACCACCTATCGGTGGTGGCGGCAAGTCCTACGAGCAGTACTTC. Amino acid sequence: CASSPPIGGGGKSYEQYF.

As to this clone: The same CDR3 arises from other DNA sequences in this sample as well. The V call is TRBV5-6, the J call TRBJ2-1, with TRBD2 matching 13 bases. Trimming took 3 bases from V and 0 from J; bases not matched to a gene: 0. Per the germline V gene, CDR1 is SGHDT and CDR2 is YYEEEE. The CDR3 contains 16 residues. The CDR3 sequence: CASSWTSGSSYNEQFF. The DNA for the CDR3 is TGTGCCAGCAGCTGGACTAGCGGGAGCTCCTACAATGAGCAGTTCTTC.

The rearrangement links TRBV6-6 to TRBJ2-5, with D possibly being TRBD2 (7 bases). V lost 0 bases to trimming and J lost 5 bases, with 10 bases between them. Germline V CDR1 and CDR2: MNHNY, SVGAGI (reference sequence). The CDR3 totals 14 residues. As DNA, the CDR3 is TGTGCCAGCAGTTACTCCGCGGGGGCCGAGACCCAGTACTTC. It yields the protein CASSYSAGAETQYF.

The chain is built from TRBV7-9 and TRBJ2-5, with 13 nucleotides matching TRBD2. The CDR3 covers 19 residues. Germline CDR1 SEHNR, CDR2 FQNEAQ (reference sequence). With 3 bases clipped from V and 5 bases from J, the junction kept 15 bases outside the gene matches. The CDR3, as DNA: TGTGCCAGCAGCTTTGGCCTTCGAGGACTAGCGGGAGTTGGGGAGACCCAGTACTTC. Amino acid sequence: CASSFGLRGLAGVGETQYF.

The J gene is TRBJ2-5, the V gene TRBV29-1, with 7 bases matching TRBD1. Per the germline V gene, CDR1 is SQVTM and CDR2 is ANQGSEA. This CDR3 is 15 amino acids long. Losses at the gene ends were 2 bases for V and 5 bases for J; bases not matched to a gene: 11. CDR3 bases: TGCAGCGTTGAAACAGGGGACGAAGAGGAGGAGACCCAGTACTTC. Amino acid sequence: CSVETGDEEEETQYF.

The chain joins TRBV4-3 to TRBJ2-6, with D perhaps TRBD1 (7 bases). Per the germline V gene, CDR1 is LGHNA and CDR2 is YSLEER. Trimming cost V 4 bases and J 0 bases, with 16 bases left between them. The CDR3 length is 18 residues. CDR3 residues: CASSPEGTAASGANVLTF. CDR3 nucleotide sequence: TGCGCCAGCAGCCCGGAGGGGACAGCAGCCTCTGGGGCCAACGTCCTGACTTTC.

A single count supports this clone. The genes are TRBV4-1 and TRBJ1-2; D is uncertain. Looked up from germline, CDR1 is MGHRA and CDR2 is YSYEKL. V was clipped by 0 bases and J by 4 bases, with 15 bases between them. The CDR3 has 16 residues. Here the CDR3 DNA reads TGCGCCAGCAGCCAAGAGCCACTTCAGTCTCTCTATGGCTACACCTTC. Amino acid sequence: CASSQEPLQSLYGYTF.

The rearrangement links TRBV6-1 to TRBJ2-1; TRBD2 agrees at 11 bases. With 1 base clipped from V and 4 bases from J, the junction kept 6 bases outside the gene matches. Germline lookup yields CDR1 MNHNS and CDR2 SASEGT. The CDR3 covers 17 residues. CDR3 sequence (DNA): TGTGCCAGCAGTGAAGAACGGGGACTAGCGGAATACAATGAGCAGTTCTTC. Its protein product is CASSEERGLAEYNEQFF.

The V gene is TRBV25-1, the J gene TRBJ2-7; D unresolved. The CDR3 is 16 residues long. V lost 3 bases to trimming and J lost 5 bases, with 20 bases between them. Germline V gene sequence: CDR1 MGHDK, CDR2 SYGVNS. This CDR3 reads CASSDSLPGALNEQYF. The DNA for the CDR3 is TGTGCCAGCAGTGATTCCTTACCGGGCGCGTTGAACGAGCAGTACTTC.